This TCR beta chain was sequenced during a study of Ad26.COV2.S vaccination and SARS-CoV-2 variants. Whole-study findings and limits: Recipients of either vaccine or placebo displayed similar breadth of non-spike TCRs.

About this clone itself: The antigen is not known.

Trimming took 0 bases from V and 6 from J; bases not matched to a gene: 2. Germline CDR1 is MNHEY and CDR2 is SMNVEV (reference sequence). This CDR3 spans 14 amino acids. The assay was immunoSEQ multiplex PCR, and TCRdb's table has in-frame clones only and misses some. This repertoire shows some 390,000 clones, about 85% found once; its top ten account for under 4%. Specified treatment: approximately 18 received Ad26.COV2.S at low or high dose, single or two shots; roughly five received placebo; per-sample allocation not given. Sampling was performed 63 days after the first vaccine or placebo injection.

This TCR came from a person between 18 and 60 years old who received the Ad26.COV2.S COVID-19 vaccine or a placebo. The chain uses TRBV27 and TRBJ2-4; 7 positions match TRBD2. The specimen was peripheral blood, collected in a trial of Ad26.COV2.S vaccine versus placebo. CDR3 DNA: TGTGCCAGCAGTTTATCCGGCGGGGGAAACATTCAGTACTTC. It translates to CASSLSGGGNIQYF.